The entry below gives a single T cell receptor (beta chain) sequence along with its context. The data were taken from a study of blood T cell repertoires in COVID-19. Study background: Researchers got acute and convalescent COVID-19 samples from the United States, Italy and Spain. PBMCs, B-cell-depleted T cells, or T cells were the source of the cDNA or gDNA that made up the material.

This CDR3 region has 15 residues. The germline V gene encodes CDR1 SGDLS and CDR2 YYNGEE. J gave up 3 bases and V 4 bases, and 8 bases lay outside the gene matches. Original handling: Reference gene primer amplification in the assay estimated nucleated cell counts. Data came from immunoSEQ multiplex PCR; TCRdb stores just in-frame clones and leaves some out. The D gene and trimming were derived from the DNA, and the V and J assignments and clone size from that table. The repertoire includes more than 70,000 clones, 80% to 85% of them detected once, and approximately 25% sits in the top ten. The sample taken for sequencing was peripheral blood. This sequence was found in a human donor in a cohort sampled during active COVID-19. The gene calls are TRBV9 and TRBJ2-7; 9 bases are shared with TRBD1. CDR3 loop: CASSPGQGEVYEQYF. As DNA, the CDR3 is TGTGCCAGCAGCCCGGGACAGGGTGAGGTCTACGAGCAGTACTTC.